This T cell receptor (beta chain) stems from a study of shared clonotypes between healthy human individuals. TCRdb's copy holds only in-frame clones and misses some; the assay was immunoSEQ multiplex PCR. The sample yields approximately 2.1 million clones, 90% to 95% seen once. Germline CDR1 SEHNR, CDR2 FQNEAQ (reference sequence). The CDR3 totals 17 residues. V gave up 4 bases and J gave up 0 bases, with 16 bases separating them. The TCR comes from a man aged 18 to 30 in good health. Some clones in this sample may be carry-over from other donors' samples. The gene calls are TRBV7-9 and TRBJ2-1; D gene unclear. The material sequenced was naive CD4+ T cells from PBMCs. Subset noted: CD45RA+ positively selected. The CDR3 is CASSSPDGRPSYNEQFF. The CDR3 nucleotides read TGTGCCAGCAGCTCCCCCGACGGGCGCCCCTCCTACAATGAGCAGTTCTTC.